This T cell receptor (beta chain) was retrieved from a study of T cell repertoires in MIS-A myocarditis (dated by TCRdb to 2022 to 2024). As concerns this clone: Its antigen is unknown. No much larger clone exists at a distance of one base, and base qualities are not known.

The QIAamp DNA FFPE kit was used to extract genomic DNA from formalin-fixed paraffin-embedded autopsy tissue. Amplification of TCRbeta CDR3 regions relied on the immunoSEQ bias-controlled multiplex PCR, followed by high-throughput sequencing. In the paper's pipeline: The immunoSEQ vendor pipeline collapsed and filtered CDR3 sequences to measure the abundance and frequency of each unique TCRbeta CDR3. Dominant CDR3 amino acid sequences were clustered with SARS-CoV-2-specific ImmuneCODE TCRbeta sequences by CD-HIT using a 90% global sequence identity threshold. Clones were classed as hyperexpanded at frequencies of 0.1 to 1 and as large at frequencies of 0.01 to 0.1. MiXCR was used to confirm CDR3 amino acid sequences and V and J gene assignments of dominant clones. The R stringdist package was used to compute Levenshtein distances between the patient clonotypes and the ImmuneCODE hits. This is the immuneACCESS table as TCRdb keeps it, with only in-frame sequences that have V and J called. A part of the clones is gone; compared with another copy, unresolved V genes explain less than half, and the rest is unexplained. That table is the source of V, J and clone size, and D and trimming were worked out from the DNA. The sample table lists 10,000 to 12,000 clones, roughly 83% of them with a count of one. In total, the top ten clones hold roughly 30% of the sample.

From the cysteine through the phenylalanine, the CDR3 covers 15 amino acids. Only the CDR3 portion is preserved as DNA: 45 bases, with reading frame beginning at the first base. V gives up 5 bases and J gives up 3 bases, and the segment between their germline ends measures 16 bases. The germline V gene sets CDR1 to MDHEN and CDR2 to SYDVKM. The sequenced sample consisted of right ventricle heart tissue obtained at autopsy. In the paper's terms, the cell subset or site label means: cardiac tissue sample (left or right ventricle, interventricular septum, or pericardium). The clonotype was recovered from a man aged 18-30 years with fulminant myocarditis from multisystem inflammatory syndrome in adults (MIS-A) after COVID-19. This chain joins TRBV28 to TRBJ1-2, and perhaps TRBD1 as D gene, on 5 matching bases. The nucleotides are TGTGCCAGCAGTCCCACGTCTACAGGCTACTATGGCTACACCTTC. Its product reads: CASSPTSTGYYGYTF.